This entry lists 11 T cell receptor beta chains sequenced from one sample in a study of T cells in Graves' hyperthyroidism and ophthalmopathy. Regions amplified from RNA transcripts were the TCR beta CDR3 regions. The primer set for the first-round RT-PCR of the TCR CDR3 was HTBI. In TCRdb, the multiplex PCR reads were re-called with MiXCR into one record per CDR3 protein. The sample has under 350,000 distinct CDR3 sequences, 10% to 15% seen once; the top ten hold about 8%. The material sequenced was blood. Receptors were obtained from a woman aged 25 to 39 with Graves' hyperthyroidism that later progressed to Graves' ophthalmopathy.

This rearrangement joins TRBV10-2 to TRBJ2-4, with D tentatively TRBD2 (5 bases). Between the trimmed V and J ends, which lost 3 bases and 0 bases, there was a span of 12 bases. Germline CDR1 is WSHSY and CDR2 is SAAADI. This CDR3 comprises 16 residues. The CDR3 nucleotides read TGCGCCAGCAGTGACGGGGAGACCCTAGCCAAAAACATTCAGTACTTC. Its translation is CASSDGETLAKNIQYF.

This clonotype was detected many times. The chain is built from TRBV7-9 and TRBJ2-7, with 9 bases aligning to TRBD2. Germline CDR1 and CDR2: SEHNR and FQNEAQ (reference sequence). Trimming removed 5 bases from V and 7 bases from J; junction bases left unmatched: 6. The CDR3 is made up of 13 amino acids. CDR3 region: CASSAGTSFEQYF. In DNA, the CDR3 is TGTGCCAGCAGCGCCGGGACTAGCTTTGAGCAGTACTTC.

In this sample, this clonotype turned up a few times. The rearrangement joins TRBV19 to TRBJ2-3; the match to TRBD2 covers 9 bases. CDR3 length equals 14 residues. The J segment lost 3 bases and the V segment lost 11 bases, leaving 9 bases of the junction unmatched. CDR1 and CDR2 (germline): LNHDA, SQIVND (reference sequence). CDR3 protein: CAGEREERTDTQYF. DNA for the CDR3: TGTGCCGGGGAGCGGGAGGAAAGAACAGATACGCAGTATTTT.

A few counts support this clonotype. V usage is TRBV11-2 and J usage is TRBJ2-7; 7 bases map to TRBD1. The V gene end was trimmed by 0 bases and the J gene end by 2 bases; junction bases not matched to a gene: 4. CDR3 length: 15 amino acids. Germline V lookup: CDR1 SGHAT, CDR2 FQNNGV. The CDR3 sequence: CASSLESGTAYEQYF. The DNA of the CDR3 is TGTGCCAGCAGCTTAGAATCCGGGACAGCCTACGAGCAGTACTTC.

The chain combines TRBV6-5 with TRBJ2-2, with 8 nucleotides matching TRBD2. The V gene's germline CDR1 is MNHEY and CDR2 SVGAGI. The trim removed 0 bases at V and 5 bases at J, leaving 8 bases unmatched. The CDR3 is made up of 17 amino acids. The CDR3 loop reads CASSYSLSGSSTGELFF. As DNA, the CDR3 is TGTGCCAGCAGTTACTCTTTAAGCGGGAGTTCTACCGGGGAGCTGTTTTTT.

This clonotype has ten or more counts. V gene TRBV19 combines with J gene TRBJ2-5; 10 bases line up with TRBD2. This CDR3 contains 15 residues. CDR1 and CDR2 from the germline V gene are LNHDA and SQIVND (reference sequence). J gave up 5 bases and V 3 bases, and 6 bases lay outside the gene matches. The CDR3, as DNA: TGTGCCAGTAGTATCGTAGCGGGAGGCTGGGAGACCCAGTACTTC. As protein: CASSIVAGGWETQYF. The variable domain in full, completed from reference TRBV19 and TRBJ2-5, reads DGGITQSPKYLFRKEGQNVTLSCEQNLNHDAMYWYRQDPGQGLRLIYYSQIVNDFQKGDIAEGYSVSREKKESFPLTVTSAQKNPTAFYLCASSIVAGGWETQYFGPGTRLLVL.

This clonotype has at least ten counts. The genes are TRBV28 and TRBJ2-5; a weak D match, TRBD1 (5 bases). Germline-derived CDR1 and CDR2 are MDHEN and SYDVKM. There are 15 residues in the CDR3. V lost 7 bases, J lost 5 bases, and 20 bases lay in between. CDR3 protein: CASNLLQGIQETQYF. Written as DNA, the CDR3 is TGTGCCAGCAATCTCCTCCAGGGTATTCAGGAGACCCAGTACTTC.

A few counts support this clonotype. The chain is built from TRBV4-1 and TRBJ2-3; 7 bases fit TRBD2. CDR1 and CDR2 (germline): MGHRA, YSYEKL. The CDR3 consists of 19 residues. The junction had 17 bases not matched to a gene; V was cut back by 0 bases and J by 5 bases. CDR3 coding DNA: TGCGCCAGCAGCCAAGACCCACCCGAAGTTGCGGGAGTTCTAGATACGCAGTATTTT. This sequence encodes CASSQDPPEVAGVLDTQYF.

This clonotype showed up many times. V is TRBV12-3 or TRBV12-4 and J is TRBJ2-3, with D unclear. Between the trimmed V and J ends, which lost 2 bases and 1 base, there was a span of 10 bases. The CDR3 runs 15 residues. The CDR3 nucleotides read TGTGCCAGCAGTTTAAGAGTTTACGGCACAGATACGCAGTATTTT. Its protein is CASSLRVYGTDTQYF.

V is TRBV6-1 and J is TRBJ2-5; D remains ambiguous. The V end was cut by 10 bases, the J end by 1 base, with 13 bases between. This CDR3 has 13 residues. CDR1 and CDR2 from the germline V gene are MNHNS and SASEGT. Here the CDR3 reads CANYVTPQETQYF. The CDR3 region has the DNA TGTGCCAACTACGTAACCCCCCAAGAGACCCAGTACTTC.

The chain joins TRBV20-1 to TRBJ1-1, with 8 nucleotides matching TRBD1. After removal of 6 bases from V and 4 bases from J, the junction contained 4 bases not matched to a gene. Germline CDR1 is DFQATT and CDR2 is SNEGSKA (reference sequence). The CDR3 spans 12 residues. The CDR3 is CSATTGGTEAFF. For the CDR3, the DNA is TGCAGTGCAACCACAGGGGGCACTGAAGCTTTCTTT.